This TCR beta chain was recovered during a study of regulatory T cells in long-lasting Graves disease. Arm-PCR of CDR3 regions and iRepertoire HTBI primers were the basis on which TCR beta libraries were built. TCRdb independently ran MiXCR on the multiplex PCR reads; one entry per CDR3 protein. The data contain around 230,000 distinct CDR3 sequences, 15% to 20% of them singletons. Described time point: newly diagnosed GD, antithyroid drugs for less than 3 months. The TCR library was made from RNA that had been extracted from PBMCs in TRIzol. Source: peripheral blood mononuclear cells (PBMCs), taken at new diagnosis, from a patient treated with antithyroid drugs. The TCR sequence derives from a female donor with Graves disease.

Here the CDR3 DNA reads TGTGCCAGCAGCCCAGGGGGGGTTCATCAGCCCCAGCATTTT. It yields the protein CASSPGGVHQPQHF. V usage is TRBV11-2 and J usage is TRBJ1-5; 7 bases agree with TRBD1. Germline V gene sequence: CDR1 SGHAT, CDR2 FQNNGV. CDR3 length: 14 amino acids. V was clipped by 5 bases and J by 5 bases; unmatched bases: 6. The full variable domain, rest sourced from reference TRBV11-2 and TRBJ1-5, is EAGVAQSPRYKIIEKRQSVAFWCNPISGHATLYWYQQILGQGPKLLIQFQNNGVVDDSQLPKDRFSAERLKGVDSTLKIQPAKLEDSAVYLCASSPGGVHQPQHFGDGTRLSIL.